The rows below give T cell receptor beta chains drawn from one sample of a study of blood T cell repertoires in COVID-19. Profiled with immunoSEQ multiplex PCR; TCRdb holds only in-frame clones, not every one. The repertoire has roughly 150,000 clones, more than 65% of them found once; the top ten carry 4.2%. The sample taken for sequencing was peripheral blood. The origin of the receptors is a man in his fifties or sixties with acute or convalescent COVID-19. Each CDR3 is given with its conserved first and last residue. Fields, in order: J gene, V gene, clone size, D gene, CDR3 protein, CDR3 DNA. A D gene is named only where the DNA matches it firmly. The size of a clone is reported for some rows only, either as once, few or many, or as a class for expanded clones.

TRBJ1-2,TRBV7-6,-,-,CASSLDQVYGYTF,TGTGCCAGCAGCTTAGATCAGGTCTATGGCTACACCTTC
TRBJ2-1,TRBV18,-,TRBD1,CASSLETGGARDEQFF,TGTGCCAGCTCACTCGAGACAGGGGGCGCCAGGGATGAGCAGTTCTTC
TRBJ2-5,TRBV6-1,-,TRBD2,CASSAVLGLAGGDAETQYF,TGTGCCAGCAGTGCGGTATTAGGGCTAGCGGGGGGGGACGCAGAGACCCAGTACTTC
TRBJ1-1,TRBV15,-,-,CATSRGGGVSAFF,TGTGCCACCAGCAGAGGGGGAGGGGTGAGTGCTTTCTTT
TRBJ2-3,TRBV6-6,-,TRBD1,CASSPRDRLSTDTQYF,TGTGCCAGCAGTCCGAGGGACAGGCTGAGCACAGATACGCAGTATTTT
TRBJ2-1,TRBV7-8,few,-,CASSLIGTSYEQFF,TGTGCCAGCAGCCTTATAGGGACTTCGTACGAGCAGTTCTTC
TRBJ1-1,TRBV25-1,-,-,CASSGVTFGAFF,TGTGCCAGCAGTGGAGTAACCTTTGGAGCTTTCTTT
TRBJ1-6,TRBV3-1/TRBV3-2,-,-,CASSQSGHNSPLHF,TGTGCCAGCAGCCAAAGCGGGCATAATTCACCCCTCCACTTT
TRBJ2-7,TRBV6-2/TRBV6-3,-,-,CASSEDRPFSYEQYF,TGTGCCAGCAGCGAGGACAGACCTTTCTCCTACGAGCAGTACTTC
TRBJ1-5,TRBV19,few,-,CASSIGGPWGNQPQHF,TGTGCCAGTAGTATAGGGGGCCCCTGGGGCAATCAGCCCCAGCATTTT
TRBJ1-6,TRBV2,-,-,CASSEARTLNSPLHF,TGTGCCAGCAGTGAAGCGCGGACACTAAATTCACCCCTCCACTTT